The 30 T cell receptor beta chains below come from one sample, sequenced in a study of blood T cell repertoires in COVID-19. Repertoires were generated with immunoSEQ multiplex PCR, while TCRdb's copy carries only in-frame clones and drops some. The table records 100,000 or so clones, approximately 82% of them present only once. Material for sequencing was peripheral blood. These receptors originate from a man aged 70 or older with active or convalescent COVID-19.

The chain is built from TRBV7-9 and TRBJ2-5, with D maybe TRBD2 (6 bases). V was trimmed by 1 base and J by 1 base, leaving 13 bases between them. The CDR3 consists of 16 residues. Germline V CDR1 and CDR2: SEHNR, FQNEAQ (reference sequence). The CDR3 loop reads CASSLGGAGPQETQYF. For the CDR3, the DNA is TGTGCCAGCAGCTTAGGGGGCGCGGGGCCCCAAGAGACCCAGTACTTC.

The chain uses TRBV18 and TRBJ1-1; D ambiguous. Germline-derived CDR1 and CDR2 are KGHSH and LQKENI. The CDR3 is made up of 13 amino acids. V lost 8 bases, J lost 0 bases, and 10 bases lay in between. The CDR3 reads CASQKGVNTEAFF. The DNA of the CDR3 is TGTGCCAGCCAAAAGGGAGTGAACACTGAAGCTTTCTTT. Complete variable domain (other parts from reference TRBV18 and TRBJ1-1): NAGVMQNPRHLVRRRGQEARLRCSPMKGHSHVYWYRQLPEEGLKFMVYLQKENIIDESGMPKERFSAEFPKEGPSILRIQQVVRGDSAAYFCASQKGVNTEAFFGQGTRLTVV.

The rearrangement links TRBV15 to TRBJ2-5; TRBD2 might be the D (6 bases). Germline values: CDR1 LNHNV, CDR2 YYDKDF (reference sequence). The length of the CDR3 is 13 residues. With 5 bases removed from V and 5 bases from J, the gap between germline ends came to 12 bases. The CDR3 nucleotides read TGTGCCACCAGCGGGGGGACGATCGAGACCCAGTACTTC. It translates to CATSGGTIETQYF.

The genes are TRBV10-2 and TRBJ1-1, with TRBD1 matching over 11 bases. This CDR3 spans 15 amino acids. CDR1 and CDR2 (germline): WSHSY, SAAADI. Germline trimming cut 5 bases from V and 3 bases from J; bases unmatched to any gene: 5. The CDR3 spells CASSWTGGADTEAFF. DNA of the CDR3: TGCGCCAGCAGTTGGACAGGGGGCGCTGACACTGAAGCTTTCTTT.

V is TRBV7-2 and J is TRBJ2-5; 9 bases agree with TRBD2. CDR1 and CDR2 from the germline V gene are SGHTA and FQGNSA. Trimming took 6 bases from V and 5 from J; bases not matched to a gene: 7. This CDR3 is built from 14 residues. Here the CDR3 reads CASSPSGELETQYF. DNA for the CDR3: TGTGCCAGCAGTCCTAGCGGGGAACTCGAGACCCAGTACTTC.

The J gene is TRBJ2-1, the V gene TRBV12-3 or TRBV12-4; no reliable D call. The CDR3 has 12 residues. V lost 1 base, J lost 8 bases, and 6 bases lay in between. This CDR3 is CASSLGVHEQFF. The CDR3, as DNA: TGTGCCAGCAGTTTAGGAGTCCATGAGCAGTTCTTC.

This chain connects TRBV6-5 to TRBJ1-3; D might be TRBD1 (6 bases). The V end was cut by 4 bases, the J end by 0 bases, with 13 bases between. The CDR3 is made up of 16 amino acids. Germline-derived CDR1 and CDR2 are MNHEY and SVGAGI. CDR3 sequence (DNA): TGTGCCAGCAGTTCGAGGGGGGGCACCTCTGGAAACACCATATATTTT. Translated: CASSSRGGTSGNTIYF.

This clone has only a few counts. This rearrangement joins TRBV7-4 to TRBJ1-1, with 8 bases that match TRBD1. V dropped 5 bases and J dropped 8; count of bases not matched to a gene: 16. The CDR3 sequence is 16 residues long. Looked up from germline, CDR1 is SGHVT and CDR2 is SQSDAQ. CDR3 region: CASSTNGGTGRKEAFF. The CDR3, as DNA: TGTGCCAGCAGCACAAACGGGGGGACAGGTCGGAAAGAAGCTTTCTTT.

V usage is TRBV27 and J usage is TRBJ2-1, with TRBD1 identical over 8 bases. V dropped 5 bases and J dropped 3; count of bases not matched to a gene: 6. The CDR3 consists of 15 residues. CDR1 and CDR2 from the germline V gene are MNHEY and SMNVEV (reference sequence). The CDR3 DNA reads TGTGCCAGCAGTCCGCGACAGGGGAGCTACAATGAGCAGTTCTTC. Translation: CASSPRQGSYNEQFF.

V is TRBV11-2 and J is TRBJ2-1, with 7 nucleotides matching TRBD2. Unmatched junction bases numbered 15, after V lost 5 bases and J lost 5 bases. The CDR3 is made up of 17 amino acids. Germline-derived CDR1 and CDR2 are SGHAT and FQNNGV. CDR3 protein: CASSPSIMGEGNNEQFF. For the CDR3, the DNA is TGTGCCAGCAGCCCTTCAATAATGGGGGAGGGCAACAATGAGCAGTTCTTC.

A single count supports this clone. In DNA form, the CDR3 reads TGTGCCAGCAGTCCGGGACAGGGGGCAAACAATCAGCCCCAGCATTTT. It yields the protein CASSPGQGANNQPQHF. V and J are TRBV6-6 and TRBJ1-5, with TRBD1 identical over 12 bases. This CDR3 has 16 amino acids. Per germline, CDR1 MNHNY and CDR2 SVGAGI (reference sequence). J lost 3 bases, V lost 5 bases, and 5 bases had no gene match.

The rearrangement uses TRBV5-6 and TRBJ2-3, with no clear D. The CDR3 spans 16 residues. Trimming stripped 0 bases from V and 11 bases from J, with 22 bases between. The germline V gene has CDR1 SGHDT and CDR2 YYEEEE. The CDR3: CASSLEAANAPPLQYF. The CDR3 DNA sequence: TGTGCCAGCAGCTTGGAGGCGGCTAACGCCCCCCCCCTGCAGTATTTT.

The chain joins TRBV7-9 to TRBJ1-2; TRBD1 matches 10 bases. Germline V CDR1 and CDR2: SEHNR, FQNEAQ (reference sequence). The V segment lost 5 bases and the J segment 5 bases; nucleotides outside the gene matches: 8. CDR3 size: 15 residues. In DNA, the CDR3 is TGTGCCAGCAGCAAGGGGACAGGGGTAGTTTATGGCTACACCTTC. It is translated as CASSKGTGVVYGYTF.

The V gene is TRBV10-2, the J gene TRBJ2-1; 10 nucleotides match TRBD2. With V trimmed by 3 bases and J by 4 bases, 12 bases remained unmatched. This CDR3 has 18 residues. Germline values: CDR1 WSHSY, CDR2 SAAADI. CDR3 DNA: TGCGCCAGCAGTGACCCTCGAAGCGGACTAGCGGCTTACAATGAGCAGTTCTTC. This sequence encodes CASSDPRSGLAAYNEQFF.

The J gene is TRBJ2-5, the V gene TRBV11-3; D call uncertain. Germline CDR1 reads SGHNT; CDR2 reads YENEEA. This CDR3 has 14 amino acids. Trimming removed 4 bases from V and 5 bases from J, with 14 bases in between. The CDR3 loop reads CASSSPPAAETQYF. Written as DNA, the CDR3 is TGTGCCAGCAGCTCCCCCCCGGCGGCGGAGACCCAGTACTTC.

The rearrangement links TRBV18 to TRBJ1-2; D is perhaps TRBD1 (5 bases). V lost 5 bases and J 2 bases, leaving 12 bases between the germline ends. From germline, CDR1 is KGHSH and CDR2 LQKENI. The CDR3 runs to 14 residues. CDR3 bases: TGTGCCAGCTCAGGGCAGGGCACGAACTATGGCTACACCTTC. This translates into CASSGQGTNYGYTF.

This rearrangement joins TRBV20-1 to TRBJ2-1; 11 bases line up with TRBD2. Germline values: CDR1 DFQATT, CDR2 SNEGSKA (reference sequence). The CDR3 contains 15 residues. V lost 3 bases, J lost 7 bases, and 8 bases stayed unmatched. CDR3 protein: CSASLSGGAGNEQFF. The CDR3 coding sequence is TGCAGTGCTAGTCTTAGCGGGGGGGCCGGGAATGAGCAGTTCTTC.

Written as DNA, the CDR3 is TGTGCCAGCAGTCCACTAGCGGGACCCTACAATGAGCAGTTCTTC. It is translated as CASSPLAGPYNEQFF. The rearrangement uses TRBV27 and TRBJ2-1; 10 bases fit TRBD2. CDR3 length: 15 residues. The ends lost 5 bases at V and 2 bases at J; junction bases unmatched: 3. Germline CDR1 is MNHEY and CDR2 is SMNVEV (reference sequence).

The gene calls are TRBV12-3 or TRBV12-4 and TRBJ2-2; D unresolved. The V end was cut by 7 bases, the J end by 4 bases, with 7 bases between. The CDR3 totals 12 residues. CDR3 protein: CASTVATGELFF. The CDR3 region has the DNA TGTGCCAGCACCGTAGCCACCGGGGAGCTGTTTTTT.

This chain joins TRBV18 and TRBJ1-3; D is unresolved. Germline V gives CDR1 KGHSH, CDR2 LQKENI. Trimming removed 2 bases at V and 0 bases at J, with 8 bases between. The CDR3 contains 15 residues. For the CDR3, the DNA is TGTGCCAGCTCACCATCTTACAACTCTGGAAACACCATATATTTT. Protein sequence: CASSPSYNSGNTIYF.

V usage is TRBV2 and J usage is TRBJ1-2, with 9 bases fitting TRBD1. The CDR3 is made up of 14 amino acids. Germline CDR1 SNHLY, CDR2 FYNNEI. V trimming: 6 bases; J trimming: 6 bases; junction bases outside the gene matches: 8. CDR3 loop: CASRSGTGNHGYTF. The CDR3 DNA follows: TGTGCCAGCAGATCCGGGACAGGGAACCATGGCTACACCTTC.

The chain has TRBV7-2 and TRBJ2-1; TRBD2 is a possible D gene (5 bases). V dropped 1 base and J dropped 0 bases, with 7 bases sitting between them. CDR3 length: 15 amino acids. Germline loops: CDR1 SGHTA, CDR2 FQGNSA. CDR3 amino acids: CASSLGGISYNEQFF. CDR3 DNA sequence: TGTGCCAGCAGCTTAGGAGGGATCTCCTACAATGAGCAGTTCTTC.

V is TRBV5-4 and J is TRBJ2-7; possibly TRBD2 for D (7 bases). V was pared by 3 bases and J by 2 bases, with 12 bases between. CDR3 length: 14 residues. From germline, CDR1 is SGHNT and CDR2 YYREEE (reference sequence). Written as DNA, the CDR3 is TGTGCCAGCAGCTACGCGGGGGCAACCTACGAGCAGTACTTC. It is translated as CASSYAGATYEQYF. The full variable domain, completed using reference TRBV5-4 and TRBJ2-7, is ETGVTQSPTHLIKTRGQQVTLRCSSQSGHNTVSWYQQALGQGPQFIFQYYREEENGRGNFPPRFSGLQFPNYSSELNVNALELDDSALYLCASSYAGATYEQYFGPGTRLTVT.

This chain links TRBV3-1 (or the pseudogene TRBV3-2) with TRBJ1-4; 7 nucleotides agree with TRBD1. The CDR3 contains 16 residues. Germline CDR1 and CDR2: LGHDT and YNNKEL (reference sequence). V was clipped by 1 base and J by 10 bases; unmatched bases: 12. CDR3 sequence reads: CASSQGRGRGLGKLFF. DNA for the CDR3: TGTGCCAGCAGCCAAGGACGTGGCAGGGGGTTAGGAAAACTGTTTTTT.

The genes are TRBV7-9 and TRBJ2-3; the D gene is possibly TRBD2 (6 bases). Trimming stripped 3 bases from V and 4 bases from J, with 11 bases between. The CDR3 sequence is 14 residues long. Germline V lookup: CDR1 SEHNR, CDR2 FQNEAQ (reference sequence). Here the CDR3 reads CASSFGGGADTQYF. CDR3 DNA: TGTGCCAGCAGCTTCGGCGGAGGGGCAGATACGCAGTATTTT. Full variable domain (outside the CDR3, taken from reference TRBV7-9 and TRBJ2-3): DTGVSQNPRHKITKRGQNVTFRCDPISEHNRLYWYRQTLGQGPEFLTYFQNEAQLEKSRLLSDRFSAERPKGSFSTLEIQRTEQGDSAMYLCASSFGGGADTQYFGPGTRLTVL.

Only one count was recorded for this clone. The chain is built from TRBV4-1 and TRBJ1-5; D gene unclear. Per the germline V gene, CDR1 is MGHRA and CDR2 is YSYEKL. This CDR3 has 13 amino acids. Trimming cost V 3 bases and J 1 base, with 4 bases left between them. The CDR3 reads CASSQESNQPQHF. CDR3 DNA sequence: TGCGCCAGCAGCCAGGAGAGCAATCAGCCCCAGCATTTT.

The V call is TRBV19, the J call TRBJ1-5; 9 bases are a match to TRBD1. The germline V gene has CDR1 LNHDA and CDR2 SQIVND (reference sequence). V shed 0 bases and J 12 bases; nucleotides not matched to a gene: 6. The CDR3 loop spans 14 amino acids. CDR3 bases: TGTGCCAGTAGTATAGACCCTGGGACAGGGCTCCAGCATTTT. Its translation: CASSIDPGTGLQHF.

The V call is TRBV19, the J call TRBJ1-1; D remains unclear. This CDR3 comprises 15 residues. The V and J ends lost 5 bases and 1 base respectively, with 14 bases between them. Germline CDR1 is LNHDA and CDR2 is SQIVND (reference sequence). DNA for the CDR3: TGTGCCAGTAGTCCACCGATCTCCAGGAACACTGAAGCTTTCTTT. It specifies CASSPPISRNTEAFF.

J is TRBJ2-7 and V is TRBV6-5, with D tentatively TRBD2 (5 bases). Germline values: CDR1 MNHEY, CDR2 SVGAGI. CDR3 length: 13 residues. V gave up 6 bases and J gave up 5 bases, with 14 bases separating them. CDR3 nucleotides: TGTGCCAGCAGCGGACTGCCTCGGAACGAGCAGTACTTC. Its translation is CASSGLPRNEQYF.

This clone was picked up one time. The same CDR3 also results from other DNA sequences found in this sample. This chain connects TRBV4-3 to TRBJ1-3; D is perhaps TRBD1 (6 bases). CDR1 LGHNA and CDR2 YSLEER come from the germline V gene. This CDR3 region has 16 residues. The V and J ends lost 0 bases and 4 bases respectively, with 13 bases between them. CDR3 coding DNA: TGCGCCAGCAGCCAAGATCCACAGGGTATAGGAAACACCATATATTTT. This translates into CASSQDPQGIGNTIYF.